The 5 T cell receptor beta chains given below trace back to one sample, sequenced in a study of cytomegalovirus exposure and HLA in healthy donors. Primers for the PCR totalled 60 Vbeta and 13 Jbeta. Repertoires were generated with immunoSEQ multiplex PCR, while TCRdb's copy carries only in-frame clones and drops some. The sample lists roughly 120,000 clones; over 70% were seen once. The material sequenced was PBMCs. The receptors shown here come from a female donor in good health and CMV-seropositive.

This chain uses TRBV19 with TRBJ2-1; D is possibly TRBD2 (5 bases). V was shortened by 7 bases and J by 0 bases, with 25 bases between the two germline ends. Germline loops: CDR1 LNHDA, CDR2 SQIVND (reference sequence). This CDR3 contains 19 residues. The CDR3 spells CASKPLLSVRASSYNEQFF. For the CDR3, the DNA is TGTGCCAGTAAACCCCTATTAAGTGTGAGGGCTAGCTCCTACAATGAGCAGTTCTTC.

This clone was recorded a few times. V is TRBV6-5 and J is TRBJ2-1; D might be TRBD2 (6 bases). CDR1 is MNHEY, CDR2 SVGAGI, per germline. The CDR3 spans 16 residues. The V end lost 4 bases, the J end lost 1 base, and 14 bases lay between the germline ends. This CDR3 reads CASSSRLRGSYNEQFF. CDR3 nucleotide sequence: TGTGCCAGCAGTTCCCGGTTGCGGGGTTCCTACAATGAGCAGTTCTTC.

The rearrangement links TRBV7-8 to TRBJ1-1; 7 bases fit TRBD1. CDR1 and CDR2 (germline): SGHVS, FQNEAQ. V lost 0 bases, J lost 8 bases, and 9 bases stayed unmatched. The CDR3 runs 15 residues. The CDR3 DNA reads as TGTGCCAGCAGCTTAGCCTCACAGGGGCGGCTGGAAGCTTTCTTT. Protein product: CASSLASQGRLEAFF. The entire variable domain, with the rest obtained from reference TRBV7-8 and TRBJ1-1, is as follows: GAGVSQSPRYKVAKRGQDVALRCDPISGHVSLFWYQQALGQGPEFLTYFQNEAQLDKSGLPSDRFFAERPEGSVSTLKIQRTQQEDSAVYLCASSLASQGRLEAFFGQGTRLTVV.

This clone has only one observation. The chain uses TRBV6-5 and TRBJ1-5; 8 bases align to TRBD1. V dropped 5 bases and J dropped 7; count of bases not matched to a gene: 7. The V gene's germline CDR1 is MNHEY and CDR2 SVGAGI. The CDR3 length is 14 residues. The CDR3 protein is CASSGRTGKQPQHF. CDR3 DNA sequence: TGTGCCAGCAGTGGCCGGACAGGGAAACAGCCCCAGCATTTT.

This chain links TRBV28 with TRBJ2-3, with TRBD2 matching 8 bases. The germline V gene encodes CDR1 MDHEN and CDR2 SYDVKM. The CDR3 spans 16 residues. V gave up 4 bases and J gave up 1 base; unmatched junction bases: 7. The CDR3 region is CASSSFRRGGTDTQYF. CDR3 bases: TGTGCCAGCAGTTCGTTTAGGCGGGGGGGCACAGATACGCAGTATTTT.